The T cell receptor (beta chain) under discussion was sequenced for a study of CD8 T cells in ankylosing spondylitis. This CDR3 is 13 amino acids long. Trimming took off 5 bases at V and 5 bases at J, with 12 bases between the two ends. Study conclusions and caveats: Past research had described some motif variants in reactive arthritis synovial fluid and blood. Those disease-linked clones were CD8+; they were also relatively rare in peripheral blood. Enrichment of disease-linked clones was reportedly significant in matched ankylosing spondylitis synovial fluid. A TCR beta motif made of several highly homologous variants seemed typical of ankylosing spondylitis blood.

There are many counts of this clonotype. The antigen is not known. It was by quantitative 5'-RACE with molecular barcodes that TCR beta libraries were made. TCRdb passed the 5' RACE reads through MiXCR, listing each CDR3 protein once. This table holds around 770,000 distinct CDR3 sequences, about 10% found once. The chain recombines TRBV12-3 or TRBV12-4 with TRBJ1-1; possibly TRBD1 for D (5 bases). The source of this sequence is a male donor with ankylosing spondylitis. What was sequenced was blood, either unsorted or a sorted T cell fraction (not recorded which). The CDR3 is CASSPDGGTEAFF. The CDR3, as DNA: TGTGCCAGCAGTCCAGACGGGGGTACTGAAGCTTTCTTT.